Each of the 25 T cell receptor beta chains below was sequenced from the same sample in a study of cytomegalovirus exposure and HLA in healthy donors. Sequencing was performed with immunoSEQ multiplex PCR; in TCRdb, only in-frame clones are kept and a portion is missing. The sample lists approximately 190,000 clones, roughly 88% seen once, with 13% in the top ten. Material for sequencing was PBMCs. Receptor source: a woman aged 25 to 39 in good health and CMV-seropositive.

This chain connects TRBV19 to TRBJ2-7; perhaps TRBD2 as D (5 bases). Germline values: CDR1 LNHDA, CDR2 SQIVND (reference sequence). This CDR3 region has 16 residues. The ends were cut back, 5 bases at V and 6 bases at J, with 23 bases in the middle. The CDR3 coding sequence is TGTGCCAGTAGTCGGGTTCTGTGGAGCTTACGGGGCGAGCAGTACTTC. It is translated as CASSRVLWSLRGEQYF. Full variable domain (rest looked up from reference TRBV19 and TRBJ2-7): DGGITQSPKYLFRKEGQNVTLSCEQNLNHDAMYWYRQDPGQGLRLIYYSQIVNDFQKGDIAEGYSVSREKKESFPLTVTSAQKNPTAFYLCASSRVLWSLRGEQYFGPGTRLTVT.

This clone was observed a single time. V is TRBV29-1 and J is TRBJ2-1; a possible D gene is TRBD2 (6 bases). The germline CDR1 and CDR2 sequences are SQVTM and ANQGSEA. Trimming cost V 7 bases and J 1 base, with 14 bases left between them. CDR3 length: 14 residues. CDR3 coding DNA: TGCAGCGGAGTGGGCGGAGGGTCCTACAATGAGCAGTTCTTC. Residues: CSGVGGGSYNEQFF.

The CDR3 DNA follows: TGTGCCAGCAGTTACAGGGGGCGCTCTGGCTACACCTTC. Translating gives CASSYRGRSGYTF. V gene TRBV28 combines with J gene TRBJ1-2, with TRBD1 matching over 9 bases. The V gene end was trimmed by 4 bases and the J gene end by 7 bases; junction bases not matched to a gene: 4. Germline CDR1 and CDR2: MDHEN and SYDVKM. This CDR3 is built from 13 residues.

The chain couples TRBV29-1 to TRBJ1-1, with unresolved D. Germline V lookup: CDR1 SQVTM, CDR2 ANQGSEA. This CDR3 comprises 13 residues. Trimming left V 5 bases short and J 3 bases short, with 13 bases between. The CDR3 DNA sequence: TGCAGCGTTCTTACTGTGGGAGACACTGAAGCTTTCTTT. It codes for CSVLTVGDTEAFF.

This clone was detected only once. The rearrangement uses TRBV2 and TRBJ2-1; D is undetermined. V shed 1 base and J shed 8 bases, with 9 bases lying between them. Germline loops: CDR1 SNHLY, CDR2 FYNNEI. CDR3 size: 13 residues. In DNA form, the CDR3 reads TGTGCCAGCAGTGAAGGGCCCGCCCATGAGCAGTTCTTC. Translated, it gives CASSEGPAHEQFF. Full variable domain (outside the CDR3, taken from reference TRBV2 and TRBJ2-1): EPEVTQTPSHQVTQMGQEVILRCVPISNHLYFYWYRQILGQKVEFLVSFYNNEISEKSEIFDDQFSVERPDGSNFTLKIRSTKLEDSAMYFCASSEGPAHEQFFGPGTRLTVL.

The J gene is TRBJ2-7, the V gene TRBV7-8; D unresolved. V lost 5 bases and J lost 2, with 16 bases in between. The CDR3 loop spans 15 amino acids. The germline CDR1 and CDR2 sequences are SGHVS and FQNEAQ. The CDR3 bases are TGTGCCAGCAGCCATCATTATACATCTCCCTACGAGCAGTACTTC. As protein: CASSHHYTSPYEQYF.

The chain has TRBV10-3 and TRBJ2-2; TRBD1 matches at 8 bases. This CDR3 has 14 residues. In germline, CDR1 is ENHRY, CDR2 SYGVKD. Germline trimming cut 6 bases from V and 7 bases from J; bases unmatched to any gene: 7. The CDR3 DNA follows: TGTGCCATCAGAAGAGGACAGGGTGACGGGGAGCTGTTTTTT. Translated: CAIRRGQGDGELFF.

CDR3 bases: TGTGCCAGCAGTTTATTATCTAGCGGGAGATCACCCGCCACAGATACGCAGTATTTT. Translated, it gives CASSLLSSGRSPATDTQYF. The rearrangement links TRBV28 to TRBJ2-3, with TRBD2 matching over 10 bases. Germline CDR1 and CDR2: MDHEN and SYDVKM. CDR3 length equals 19 residues. The V segment lost 1 base and the J segment 2 bases; nucleotides outside the gene matches: 12.

The CDR3 loop is CASSDRTGSYEQYF. The CDR3 nucleotides are TGTGCCAGCTCAGACCGGACAGGTTCCTACGAGCAGTACTTC. The V and J genes are TRBV18 and TRBJ2-7; 7 positions match TRBD1. The CDR3 runs 14 residues. Losses at the gene ends were 5 bases for V and 1 base for J; bases not matched to a gene: 5. Germline values: CDR1 KGHSH, CDR2 LQKENI.

The rearrangement joins TRBV6-6 to TRBJ1-5; the D is unclear. V shed 5 bases and J shed 3 bases, with 8 bases lying between them. This CDR3 is 13 amino acids long. Germline V gives CDR1 MNHNY, CDR2 SVGAGI (reference sequence). As DNA, the CDR3 is TGTGCCAGCAGTATACAAAACAATCAGCCCCAGCATTTT. This codes for CASSIQNNQPQHF.

V and J are TRBV10-3 and TRBJ2-1; D not resolved. The germline V gene encodes CDR1 ENHRY and CDR2 SYGVKD. CDR3 length equals 13 residues. Trimming stripped 7 bases from V and 5 bases from J, with 12 bases between. This CDR3 reads CAITSEPNNEQFF. The CDR3 DNA sequence: TGTGCCATCACATCTGAACCTAACAATGAGCAGTTCTTC.

The chain has TRBV5-4 and TRBJ2-7; D is perhaps TRBD2 (5 bases). V was cut by 4 bases and J by 1 base, with 15 bases left in between. Looked up from germline, CDR1 is SGHNT and CDR2 is YYREEE (reference sequence). CDR3 length: 15 amino acids. CDR3 bases: TGTGCCAGCAGCCTCGACTACTCCACTTCCTACGAGCAGTACTTC. Amino acid sequence: CASSLDYSTSYEQYF.

The gene calls are TRBV5-6 and TRBJ2-5, with no clear D. The germline V gene has CDR1 SGHDT and CDR2 YYEEEE. Trimming took off 1 base at V and 1 base at J, with 2 bases between the two ends. The CDR3 totals 12 residues. The CDR3 DNA sequence: TGTGCCAGCAGCTTGCTCCAAGAGACCCAGTACTTC. Its translation: CASSLLQETQYF.

The chain couples TRBV7-3 to TRBJ2-1; 13 bases align to TRBD2. The V gene's germline CDR1 is SGHTA and CDR2 FQGTGA. V lost 4 bases, J lost 8 bases, and 5 bases stayed unmatched. This CDR3 spans 15 amino acids. This CDR3 is CASSSSGLAGDEQFF. In DNA form, the CDR3 reads TGTGCCAGCAGCTCCTCAGGACTAGCGGGGGATGAGCAGTTCTTC.

The chain carries TRBV7-9 and TRBJ1-2, with TRBD1 matching over 8 bases. V shed 0 bases and J 6 bases; nucleotides not matched to a gene: 6. In germline, CDR1 is SEHNR, CDR2 FQNEAQ (reference sequence). The CDR3 extends over 15 amino acids. The CDR3 spells CASSLARAGGNGYTF. The CDR3 region has the DNA TGTGCCAGCAGCTTAGCTAGGGCAGGGGGCAATGGCTACACCTTC.

This chain links TRBV6-1 with TRBJ2-2; D gene ambiguous. Trimming stripped 4 bases from V and 3 bases from J, with 9 bases between. Looked up from germline, CDR1 is MNHNS and CDR2 is SASEGT. The CDR3 consists of 14 residues. The CDR3 protein is CASSGLSYTGELFF. The CDR3 nucleotides read TGTGCCAGCAGTGGACTCTCTTACACCGGGGAGCTGTTTTTT.

The rearrangement links TRBV28 to TRBJ2-5, with TRBD2 as a possible D gene (6 bases). V gave up 11 bases and J gave up 5 bases, with 12 bases separating them. This CDR3 has 11 residues. From germline, CDR1 is MDHEN and CDR2 SYDVKM. The CDR3 loop reads CASLRGETQYF. In nucleotides, the CDR3 is TGTGCCTCCCTTCGGGGGGAGACCCAGTACTTC.

The chain couples TRBV27 to TRBJ2-1; 12 bases align to TRBD2. This CDR3 contains 16 residues. Germline lookup yields CDR1 MNHEY and CDR2 SMNVEV (reference sequence). V gave up 0 bases and J gave up 7 bases; unmatched junction bases: 4. In nucleotides, the CDR3 is TGTGCCAGCAGTTTATCCGGGACTAGCGGGTCGAATGAGCAGTTCTTC. This gives the protein CASSLSGTSGSNEQFF.

The V call is TRBV19, the J call TRBJ2-7; D possibly corresponds to TRBD2 (5 bases). The germline gives CDR1 LNHDA, CDR2 SQIVND (reference sequence). This CDR3 comprises 12 residues. Between the trimmed V and J ends, which lost 5 bases and 3 bases, there was a span of 8 bases. The CDR3 nucleotides read TGTGCCAGTAGTGAGCGGAGCTACGAGCAGTACTTC. This codes for CASSERSYEQYF.

J is TRBJ1-5 and V is TRBV19; 8 bases align to TRBD1. Looked up from germline, CDR1 is LNHDA and CDR2 is SQIVND (reference sequence). V was clipped by 4 bases and J by 7 bases; unmatched bases: 3. The CDR3 totals 13 residues. Here the CDR3 reads CASSTGGRQPQHF. The CDR3 DNA sequence: TGTGCCAGTAGTACAGGGGGCAGACAGCCCCAGCATTTT. Complete variable domain (other parts from reference TRBV19 and TRBJ1-5): DGGITQSPKYLFRKEGQNVTLSCEQNLNHDAMYWYRQDPGQGLRLIYYSQIVNDFQKGDIAEGYSVSREKKESFPLTVTSAQKNPTAFYLCASSTGGRQPQHFGDGTRLSIL.

This chain connects TRBV5-1 to TRBJ1-5; 12 positions match TRBD1. The CDR3 runs 18 residues. Looked up from germline, CDR1 is SGHRS and CDR2 is YFSETQ. Losses at the gene ends were 2 bases for V and 7 bases for J; bases not matched to a gene: 13. In DNA form, the CDR3 reads TGCGCCAGCAGCTTATCTTCAGGGGGACAGGGGGCAGAACAGCCCCAGCATTTT. Protein: CASSLSSGGQGAEQPQHF.

The chain uses TRBV6-4 and TRBJ2-3, with a possible D match to TRBD1 (6 bases). The CDR3 runs to 15 residues. Trimming removed 4 bases at V and 2 bases at J, with 13 bases between. Germline CDR1 and CDR2: MRHNA and SNTAGT. In DNA, the CDR3 is TGTGCCAGCAGTGTGGGGGCAGCCCTCACAGATACGCAGTATTTT. Its protein is CASSVGAALTDTQYF.

This chain connects TRBV9 to TRBJ2-2, with D possibly matching TRBD1 (6 bases). The CDR3 length is 15 residues. V dropped 4 bases and J dropped 5 bases, with 15 bases sitting between them. Germline V gives CDR1 SGDLS, CDR2 YYNGEE. CDR3 sequence reads: CASSQGQLATGELFF. The CDR3 DNA reads TGTGCCAGCAGCCAGGGGCAGTTGGCGACCGGGGAGCTGTTTTTT.

The chain links TRBV7-2 to TRBJ2-7; D not certain. CDR3 size: 13 residues. Germline CDR1 SGHTA, CDR2 FQGNSA. V shed 3 bases and J shed 2 bases, with 8 bases lying between them. This CDR3 is CASSLTQTYEQYF. The CDR3 coding sequence is TGTGCCAGCAGCTTGACTCAAACCTACGAGCAGTACTTC.

This clone was seen once. The chain is built from TRBV5-1 and TRBJ2-4, with D possibly matching TRBD2 (5 bases). The CDR3 is 14 residues long. Trimming shortened V by 4 bases and J by 5 bases, and 13 bases separated the two germline ends. Germline values: CDR1 SGHRS, CDR2 YFSETQ. CDR3 DNA: TGCGCCAGCAGCATGAACGTGGGAGAAAACATTCAGTACTTC. It is translated as CASSMNVGENIQYF.